The 21 T cell receptor beta chains below were found in one sample sequenced in a study of T cells in severe cutaneous drug reactions (dated by TCRdb to the late 2010s). Sequenced donors were patients with carbamazepine-induced Stevens-Johnson syndrome or toxic epidermal necrolysis (CBZ-SJS/TEN). Sequenced on an Illumina MiSeq. For both bulk and single-cell sequencing, libraries were prepared with the iRepertoire multiplex PCR system using TCR subtype-specific primers. The reads underwent TCRdb reprocessing, giving one record for each CDR3 protein sequence and no DNA. For this sample, the table gives about 8,300 distinct CDR3 sequences. In total, the top ten clones hold around 28% of the sample. The specimen was cells from a skin blister. What this sample's cell subset or site label stands for: unsorted cells from skin lesion blisters. The receptors here all came from a human donor with a severe cutaneous adverse drug reaction.

The CDR3: CASTSNKGLAGGYEQYF. The chain combines TRBV5-1 with TRBJ2-7; TCRdb selects TRBD2, and the lack of DNA leaves this call unchecked. The CDR3 sequence is 17 residues long. The V gene's germline CDR1 is SGHRS and CDR2 YFSETQ.

The genes are TRBV20-1 and TRBJ2-7; TCRdb's D gene call, TRBD1, goes unchecked for lack of DNA. Germline CDR1 and CDR2: DFQATT and SNEGSKA (reference sequence). The CDR3 has 15 amino acids. CDR3 in amino acids: CSARDTGTPGYEQYF.

V is TRBV5-1 and J is TRBJ2-2. The CDR3 runs to 14 residues. The germline V gene encodes CDR1 SGHRS and CDR2 YFSETQ. The CDR3 loop is CASSLGIGTGELFF.

This chain links TRBV29-1 with TRBJ2-1; lacking DNA, the TRBD2 call made by TCRdb goes unchecked. The germline V gene has CDR1 SQVTM and CDR2 ANQGSEA. The CDR3 is 12 amino acids. The CDR3 reads CSVVSSPNEQFF.

This chain links TRBV28 with TRBJ2-5; TCRdb's D call, TRBD2, is unchecked because there is no DNA. Germline CDR1 is MDHEN and CDR2 is SYDVKM. The CDR3 is 14 amino acids. The chain's CDR3 is CASSTGLAAETQYF.

The V gene is TRBV6-5, the J gene TRBJ2-7; TCRdb calls TRBD2, which cannot be checked without DNA. Per germline, CDR1 MNHEY and CDR2 SVGAGI. This CDR3 has 14 amino acids. This CDR3 reads CASRGLAVSYEQYF.

The V and J genes are TRBV27 and TRBJ2-1; TCRdb returns TRBD1, unconfirmable since there is no DNA. Germline CDR1 MNHEY, CDR2 SMNVEV (reference sequence). The CDR3 has 13 residues. This chain's CDR3 is CASSFALGPGLFF.

The rearrangement links TRBV27 to TRBJ1-2; TCRdb reports TRBD1, a call that lacks DNA to check it against. Germline CDR1 and CDR2: MNHEY and SMNVEV (reference sequence). The CDR3 loop spans 14 amino acids. The CDR3 is CASSHSGTDYGYTF.

This clonotype ranks as medium-sized in terms of frequency. The chain carries TRBV12-3 or TRBV12-4 and TRBJ2-2; TCRdb names TRBD1, which stays unverified in the absence of DNA. This CDR3 spans 11 amino acids. The CDR3 reads CASTGTGELFF.

V is TRBV9 and J is TRBJ2-2; TCRdb calls TRBD2, which cannot be checked without DNA. This CDR3 contains 14 residues. Germline assignment: CDR1 SGDLS and CDR2 YYNGEE. CDR3 region: CASSVGEGTGELFF.

The CDR3 spells CASTATQGVTF. V gene TRBV12-3 or TRBV12-4 combines with J gene TRBJ1-2; with no DNA, the TCRdb D assignment of TRBD1 cannot be verified. The CDR3 sequence is 11 residues long.

The chain recombines TRBV28 with TRBJ2-7; absent DNA, TCRdb's TRBD2 call cannot be checked. Germline values: CDR1 MDHEN, CDR2 SYDVKM. The CDR3 loop spans 12 amino acids. The CDR3 spells CASIGGGYEQYF.

The chain recombines TRBV28 with TRBJ2-1; TCRdb selects TRBD1, and the lack of DNA leaves this call unchecked. CDR3 length: 16 amino acids. CDR1 is MDHEN, CDR2 SYDVKM, per germline. This CDR3 reads CASTSWSEASPDEQFF. The full variable domain, in which reference TRBV28 and TRBJ2-1 provide the parts outside the CDR3, is DVKVTQSSRYLVKRTGEKVFLECVQDMDHENMFWYRQDPGLGLRLIYFSYDVKMKEKGDIPEGYSVSREKKERFSLILESASTNQTSMYLCASTSWSEASPDEQFFGPGTRLTVL.

J is TRBJ1-5 and V is TRBV28; with no DNA, the TCRdb D assignment of TRBD1 cannot be verified. CDR1 and CDR2 (germline): MDHEN, SYDVKM. This CDR3 region has 16 residues. CDR3: CASAFARGHNDQPQHF. The complete variable domain, with remaining parts taken from reference TRBV28 and TRBJ1-5, reads DVKVTQSSRYLVKRTGEKVFLECVQDMDHENMFWYRQDPGLGLRLIYFSYDVKMKEKGDIPEGYSVSREKKERFSLILESASTNQTSMYLCASAFARGHNDQPQHFGDGTRLSIL.

The genes are TRBV29-1 and TRBJ2-7; TCRdb picks TRBD1, but there is no DNA to check that call. The CDR3 runs 13 residues. Germline lookup yields CDR1 SQVTM and CDR2 ANQGSEA. The CDR3 reads CSVGVGTTYEQYF.

The chain carries TRBV5-8 and TRBJ2-1; no DNA is available, so the TRBD2 call from TCRdb remains unchecked. The CDR3 loop spans 21 amino acids. In germline, CDR1 is SGHTS, CDR2 YDEGEE. CDR3 amino acids: CASSLTSVLLKQGPTYNEQFF.

The rearrangement joins TRBV28 to TRBJ2-2. This CDR3 spans 13 amino acids. In germline, CDR1 is MDHEN, CDR2 SYDVKM. CDR3 sequence reads: CASSLSQTGELFF.

This chain links TRBV7-8 with TRBJ2-1; TCRdb lists TRBD2, though no DNA is available to test this call. CDR3 length equals 18 residues. CDR1 and CDR2 from the germline V gene are SGHVS and FQNEAQ. CDR3: CASSQGLAGGSANYEQFF.

The rearrangement joins TRBV2 to TRBJ2-7; the D call from TCRdb, TRBD2, cannot be confirmed without DNA. From germline, CDR1 is SNHLY and CDR2 FYNNEI. There are 14 residues in the CDR3. CDR3 loop: CASQAAVVTYEQYF.

This chain uses TRBV27 with TRBJ2-5. CDR3 length equals 15 residues. Germline-derived CDR1 and CDR2 are MNHEY and SMNVEV (reference sequence). CDR3 protein: CASSLSTYFAETQYF.

The chain joins TRBV5-1 to TRBJ2-7. Per the germline V gene, CDR1 is SGHRS and CDR2 is YFSETQ. CDR3 length equals 12 residues. This CDR3 is CASSLVGYEQYF.